The source of this T cell receptor (beta chain) is a study of glioma-infiltrating T cells after dendritic cell vaccination. Study findings and constraints: Survival was not directly related to TCR clonality in these patients.

Germline assignment: CDR1 LNHDA and CDR2 SQIVND (reference sequence). CDR3 size: 14 residues. Trimming took 10 bases from V and 0 from J; bases not matched to a gene: 9. Produced via immunoSEQ multiplex PCR; TCRdb's table is partial and in-frame only. This table holds tens of thousands of clones, around 86% found once. Comments on this clone: Its antigen is not identified.

Noted time point: after dendritic cell vaccination, including at tumor progression/relapse. The receptor was isolated from a human donor with glioblastoma. The chain recombines TRBV19 with TRBJ2-7, with TRBD1 matching over 7 bases. The input for sequencing was blood, taken after dendritic cell vaccination. Here the CDR3 reads CATSTGTASYEQYF. CDR3 sequence (DNA): TGTGCCACCTCAACCGGGACAGCCTCCTACGAGCAGTACTTC.